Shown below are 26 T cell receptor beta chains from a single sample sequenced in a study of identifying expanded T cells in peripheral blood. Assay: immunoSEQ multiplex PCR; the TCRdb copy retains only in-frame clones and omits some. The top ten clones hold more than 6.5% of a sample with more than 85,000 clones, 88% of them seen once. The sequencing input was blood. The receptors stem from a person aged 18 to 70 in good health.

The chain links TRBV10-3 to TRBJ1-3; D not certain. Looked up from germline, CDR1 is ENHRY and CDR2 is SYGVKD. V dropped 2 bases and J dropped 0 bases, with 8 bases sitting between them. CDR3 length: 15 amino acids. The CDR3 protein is CAISEVANSGNTIYF. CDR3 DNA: TGTGCCATCAGTGAGGTTGCCAACTCTGGAAACACCATATATTTT.

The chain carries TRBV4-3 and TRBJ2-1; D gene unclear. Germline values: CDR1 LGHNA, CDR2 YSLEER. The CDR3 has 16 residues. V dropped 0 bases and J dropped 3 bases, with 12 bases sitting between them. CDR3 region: CASSQDHDGNYNEQFF. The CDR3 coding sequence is TGCGCCAGCAGCCAAGATCACGATGGCAACTACAATGAGCAGTTCTTC.

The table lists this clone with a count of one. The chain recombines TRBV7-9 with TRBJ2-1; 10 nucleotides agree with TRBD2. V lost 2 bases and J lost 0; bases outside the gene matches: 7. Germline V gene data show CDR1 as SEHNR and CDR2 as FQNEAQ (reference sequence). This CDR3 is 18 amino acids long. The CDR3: CASSLLLAGESSYNEQFF. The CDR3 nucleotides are TGTGCCAGCAGCTTACTCCTAGCGGGGGAGAGCTCCTACAATGAGCAGTTCTTC.

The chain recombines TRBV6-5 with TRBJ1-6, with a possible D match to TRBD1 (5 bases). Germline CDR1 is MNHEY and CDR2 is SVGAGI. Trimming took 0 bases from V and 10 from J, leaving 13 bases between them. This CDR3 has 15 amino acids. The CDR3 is CASSYSGAGGSPLHF. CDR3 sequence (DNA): TGTGCCAGCAGTTACTCCGGGGCTGGGGGGTCACCCCTCCACTTT.

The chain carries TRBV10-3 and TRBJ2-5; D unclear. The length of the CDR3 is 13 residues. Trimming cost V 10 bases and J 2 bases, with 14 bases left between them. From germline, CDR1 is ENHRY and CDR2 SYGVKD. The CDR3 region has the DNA TGTGCCACCGGCCCGACCGCGCAAGAGACCCAGTACTTC. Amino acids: CATGPTAQETQYF.

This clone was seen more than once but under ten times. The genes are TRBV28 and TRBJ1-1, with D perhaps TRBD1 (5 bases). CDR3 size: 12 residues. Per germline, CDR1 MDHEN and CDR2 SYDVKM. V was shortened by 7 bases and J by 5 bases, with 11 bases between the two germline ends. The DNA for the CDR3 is TGTGCCAGCACTTTTTGGGGGACTGAAGCTTTCTTT. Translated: CASTFWGTEAFF.

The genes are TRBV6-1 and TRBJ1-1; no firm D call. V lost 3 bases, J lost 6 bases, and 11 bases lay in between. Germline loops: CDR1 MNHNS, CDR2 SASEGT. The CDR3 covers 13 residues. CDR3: CASSEAAGPEAFF. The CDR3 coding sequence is TGTGCCAGCAGTGAGGCGGCTGGCCCTGAAGCTTTCTTT.

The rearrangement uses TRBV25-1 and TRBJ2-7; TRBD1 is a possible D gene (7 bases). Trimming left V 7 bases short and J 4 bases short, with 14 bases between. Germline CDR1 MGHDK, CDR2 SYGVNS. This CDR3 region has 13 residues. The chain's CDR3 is CASKLQGGYEQYF. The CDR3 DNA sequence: TGTGCCAGCAAGCTCCAGGGGGGTTACGAGCAGTACTTC.

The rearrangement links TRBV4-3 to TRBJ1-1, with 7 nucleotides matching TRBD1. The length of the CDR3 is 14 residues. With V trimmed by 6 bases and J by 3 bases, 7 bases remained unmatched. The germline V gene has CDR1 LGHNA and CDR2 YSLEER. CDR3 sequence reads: CASRPTGRYTEAFF. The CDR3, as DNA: TGCGCCAGCAGACCGACAGGGAGATACACTGAAGCTTTCTTT.

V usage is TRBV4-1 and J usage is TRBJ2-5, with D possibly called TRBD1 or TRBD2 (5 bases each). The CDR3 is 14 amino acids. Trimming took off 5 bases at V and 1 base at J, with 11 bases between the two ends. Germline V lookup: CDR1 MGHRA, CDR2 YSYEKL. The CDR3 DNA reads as TGCGCCAGCAGCACGGGACGGTTCCAAGAGACCCAGTACTTC. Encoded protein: CASSTGRFQETQYF.

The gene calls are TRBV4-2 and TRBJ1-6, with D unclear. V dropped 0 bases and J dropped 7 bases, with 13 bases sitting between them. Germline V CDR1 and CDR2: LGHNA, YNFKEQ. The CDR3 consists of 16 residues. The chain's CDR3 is CASSQDVHVGNSPLHF. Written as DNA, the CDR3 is TGTGCCAGCAGCCAAGACGTACACGTAGGGAATTCACCCCTCCACTTT.

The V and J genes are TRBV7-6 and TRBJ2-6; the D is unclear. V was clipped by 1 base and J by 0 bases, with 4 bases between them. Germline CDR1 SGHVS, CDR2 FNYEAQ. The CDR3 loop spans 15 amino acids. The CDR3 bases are TGTGCCAGCAGCTTAGAATCCTCTGGGGCCAACGTCCTGACTTTC. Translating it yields CASSLESSGANVLTF.

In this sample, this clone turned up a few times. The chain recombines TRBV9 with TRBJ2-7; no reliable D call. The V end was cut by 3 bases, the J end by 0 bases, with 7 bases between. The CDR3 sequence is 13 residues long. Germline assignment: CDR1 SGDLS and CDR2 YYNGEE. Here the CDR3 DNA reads TGTGCCAGCAGCGGCAGGAGCTCCTACGAGCAGTACTTC. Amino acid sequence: CASSGRSSYEQYF.

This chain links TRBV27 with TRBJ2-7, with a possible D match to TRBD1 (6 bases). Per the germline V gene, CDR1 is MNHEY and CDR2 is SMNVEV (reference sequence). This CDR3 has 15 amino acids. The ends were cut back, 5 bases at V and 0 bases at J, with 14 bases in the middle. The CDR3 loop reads CASSLLGGSSYEQYF. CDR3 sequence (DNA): TGTGCCAGCAGTCTTTTAGGGGGAAGCTCCTACGAGCAGTACTTC.

In DNA, the CDR3 is TGTGCCAGTAGGGTAGCGGGAGGGCGCGACACCGGGGAGCTGTTTTTT. As protein: CASRVAGGRDTGELFF. V is TRBV19 and J is TRBJ2-2; TRBD2 matches at 11 bases. V lost 6 bases and J lost 3; bases outside the gene matches: 6. Germline V lookup: CDR1 LNHDA, CDR2 SQIVND (reference sequence). CDR3 length equals 16 residues.

The CDR3 DNA sequence: TGTGCCAGCAGCTCCCCAAGGGACAACACTGAAGCTTTCTTT. Amino acids: CASSSPRDNTEAFF. The genes are TRBV6-5 and TRBJ1-1, with D perhaps TRBD1 (5 bases). V was clipped by 6 bases and J by 2 bases, with 13 bases between them. The germline V gene encodes CDR1 MNHEY and CDR2 SVGAGI. The CDR3 spans 14 residues.

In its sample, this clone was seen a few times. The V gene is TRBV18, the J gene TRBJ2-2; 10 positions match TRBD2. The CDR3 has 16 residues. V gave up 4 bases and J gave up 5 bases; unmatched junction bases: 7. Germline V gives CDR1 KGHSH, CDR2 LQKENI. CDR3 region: CASSRASGGRTGELFF. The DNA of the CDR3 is TGTGCCAGCTCACGCGCTAGCGGGGGAAGGACCGGGGAGCTGTTTTTT.

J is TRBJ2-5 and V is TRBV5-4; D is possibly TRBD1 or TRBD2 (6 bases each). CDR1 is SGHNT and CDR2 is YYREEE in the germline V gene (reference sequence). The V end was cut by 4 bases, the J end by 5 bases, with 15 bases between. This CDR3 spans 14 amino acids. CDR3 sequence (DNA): TGTGCCAGCAGCCTCGGGGGCCGGACGGAGACCCAGTACTTC. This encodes CASSLGGRTETQYF.

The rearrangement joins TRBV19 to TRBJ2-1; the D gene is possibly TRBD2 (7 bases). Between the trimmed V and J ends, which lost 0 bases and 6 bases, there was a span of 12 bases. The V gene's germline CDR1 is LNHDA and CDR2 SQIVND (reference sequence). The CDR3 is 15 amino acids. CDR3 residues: CASSIDVGGANEQFF. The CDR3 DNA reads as TGTGCCAGTAGTATAGACGTAGGGGGGGCCAATGAGCAGTTCTTC.

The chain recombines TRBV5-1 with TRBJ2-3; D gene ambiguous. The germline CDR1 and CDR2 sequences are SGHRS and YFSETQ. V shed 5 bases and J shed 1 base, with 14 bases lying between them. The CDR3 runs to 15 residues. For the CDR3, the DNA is TGCGCCAGCAGGACCGTCGGCGAACGCACAGATACGCAGTATTTT. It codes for CASRTVGERTDTQYF.

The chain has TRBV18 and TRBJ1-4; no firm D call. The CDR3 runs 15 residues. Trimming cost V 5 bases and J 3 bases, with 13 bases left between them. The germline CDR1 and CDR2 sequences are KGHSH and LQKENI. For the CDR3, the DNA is TGTGCCAGCTCATCTTACTTGGGTCCTAATGAAAAACTGTTTTTT. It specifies CASSSYLGPNEKLFF.

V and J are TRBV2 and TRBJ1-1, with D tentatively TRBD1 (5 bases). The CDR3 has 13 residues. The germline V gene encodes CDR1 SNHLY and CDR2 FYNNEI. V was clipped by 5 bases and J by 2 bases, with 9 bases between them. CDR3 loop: CASSNQGNTEAFF. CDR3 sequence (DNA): TGTGCCAGCAGTAATCAGGGTAACACTGAAGCTTTCTTT.

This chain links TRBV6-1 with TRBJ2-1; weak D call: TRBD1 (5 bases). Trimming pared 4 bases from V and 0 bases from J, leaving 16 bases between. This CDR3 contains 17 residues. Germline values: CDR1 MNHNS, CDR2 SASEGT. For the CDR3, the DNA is TGTGCCAGCAGTGGGGTTGGGGCGGTAAGCTCCTACAATGAGCAGTTCTTC. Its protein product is CASSGVGAVSSYNEQFF.

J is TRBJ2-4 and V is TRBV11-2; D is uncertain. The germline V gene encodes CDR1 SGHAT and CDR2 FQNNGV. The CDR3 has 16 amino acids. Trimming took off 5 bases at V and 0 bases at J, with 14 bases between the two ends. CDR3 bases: TGTGCCAGCAGCCCCCTTGGCAGCCTAGCCAAAAACATTCAGTACTTC. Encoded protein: CASSPLGSLAKNIQYF.

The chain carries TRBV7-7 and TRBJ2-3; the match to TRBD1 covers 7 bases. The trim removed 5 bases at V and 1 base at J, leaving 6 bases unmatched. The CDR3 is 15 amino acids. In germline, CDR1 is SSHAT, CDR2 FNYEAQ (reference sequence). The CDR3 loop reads CASSQNRGGTDTQYF. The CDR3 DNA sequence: TGTGCCAGCAGCCAAAACAGGGGTGGCACAGATACGCAGTATTTT.

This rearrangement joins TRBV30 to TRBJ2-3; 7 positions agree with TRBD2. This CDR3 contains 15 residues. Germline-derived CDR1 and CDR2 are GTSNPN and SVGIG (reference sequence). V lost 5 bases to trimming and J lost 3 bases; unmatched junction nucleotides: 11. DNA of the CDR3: TGTGCCTGGGATGCCGCGGGACTACAGACAGATACGCAGTATTTT. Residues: CAWDAAGLQTDTQYF.